These T cell receptor beta chains were read from a single sample in a study of cytomegalovirus exposure and HLA in healthy donors. Profiled with immunoSEQ multiplex PCR; TCRdb holds only in-frame clones, not every one. The data hold about 190,000 clones, with around 81% observed a single time. Sample: PBMCs. The receptor set was obtained from a young man in good health and CMV-seronegative. CDR3s include the opening cysteine and the closing phenylalanine or tryptophan. The size entry is marked missing in some rows and otherwise reads once, few, many or a size class.

V gene,clone size,J gene,CDR3 length,CDR3 protein
TRBV9,NA,TRBJ2-3,16,CASSVGGNRVADTQYF
TRBV7-8,NA,TRBJ1-6,15,CASSFRGRDNSPLHF
TRBV7-7,NA,TRBJ2-5,15,CASSLGLGLGETQYF
TRBV25-1,NA,TRBJ2-7,13,CASSENRPYEQYF
TRBV5-6,NA,TRBJ2-1,16,CASSLLARRSYNEQFF
TRBV6-5,NA,TRBJ2-1,14,CASSYGQGFNEQFF
TRBV21-1,once,TRBJ1-6,18,CASSLQTKGGDHLPPLHF
TRBV27,NA,TRBJ2-2,16,CASSLSFLAGPGELFF
TRBV7-2,NA,TRBJ2-5,16,CASSLGQQGQGKTQYF
TRBV6-6,NA,TRBJ2-3,14,CASSYSKGADTQYF
TRBV10-3,NA,TRBJ2-7,16,CATRTGGAMGSYEQYF
TRBV2,NA,TRBJ2-5,17,CASTRAYPGRDQETQYF
TRBV7-8,NA,TRBJ2-7,13,CASSLRVSYEQYF
TRBV28,NA,TRBJ1-1,15,CASSLGGQGFTEAFF
TRBV9,NA,TRBJ2-1,15,CASSVSGGVYNEQFF
TRBV5-1,NA,TRBJ1-1,14,CASSVTAGGTEAFF
TRBV6-5,NA,TRBJ2-1,12,CASKGVTNEQFF
TRBV5-1,NA,TRBJ2-5,13,CASSLGQQETQYF
TRBV6-1,NA,TRBJ1-2,15,CASSVSQVGGYGYTF
TRBV19,NA,TRBJ1-5,14,CASSMVEGVQPQHF
TRBV7-2,NA,TRBJ2-1,17,CASSLGFPGQALPKQFF
TRBV30,few,TRBJ1-1,14,CAWSALQGYTEAFF
TRBV18,NA,TRBJ2-5,14,CASSTGTGAETQYF
TRBV27,NA,NA,12,CASSRGKYEQYF
TRBV6-5,few,TRBJ1-2,13,CASSQRDMGGYTF
TRBV7-8,NA,TRBJ1-2,14,CASSSTGHVYGYTF
TRBV5-6,NA,TRBJ2-5,13,CASSSRGQETQYF
TRBV6-5,NA,TRBJ2-5,15,CASSYPTLLGETQYF
TRBV7-9,few,TRBJ2-7,16,CASSSAGTRRGDEQYF
TRBV5-4,NA,TRBJ2-1,16,CASSLGPDISYNEQFF
TRBV2,NA,TRBJ2-5,15,CASSKTSGGGETQYF
TRBV7-7,once,TRBJ2-5,13,CASSRLYGETQYF
TRBV4-3,NA,TRBJ2-3,19,CASSQDGGTSGDGTDTQYF
TRBV11-2,NA,TRBJ2-7,14,CASRGQGLTYEQYF
TRBV12-5,NA,TRBJ2-1,16,CASGFLTSGIYNEQFF
TRBV7-9,NA,TRBJ1-1,11,CASSRESEAFF
TRBV11-2,NA,TRBJ2-7,13,CASSPPAGYEQYF
TRBV2,NA,TRBJ2-7,13,CASGGRARNEQYF
TRBV25-1,once,TRBJ2-3,16,CASSEGGAFLTDTQYF
TRBV7-9,NA,TRBJ1-4,14,CASSSGTANEKLFF
TRBV7-2,NA,TRBJ1-2,15,CASSSGQGGNYGYTF
TRBV5-1,NA,TRBJ2-7,15,CASSLTSGSSYEQYF
TRBV5-1,once,TRBJ1-1,16,CASSVNKLDGRTEAFF
TRBV7-2,NA,TRBJ2-7,15,CASSPTGGGPYEQYF
TRBV10-3,NA,TRBJ1-6,14,CAISPGQNNSPLHF
TRBV15,NA,TRBJ1-5,13,CATSRDQYQPQHF
TRBV30,NA,TRBJ1-1,12,CAWRPTGTEAFF
TRBV28,NA,TRBJ2-1,17,CAIIPRATSGRGGEQFF
TRBV5-4,NA,TRBJ2-7,14,CANNREGREGLWYF
TRBV14,NA,TRBJ1-3,15,CASSQGQHSGNTIYF
TRBV11-2,NA,TRBJ1-2,14,CASSPTPDRVGYTF